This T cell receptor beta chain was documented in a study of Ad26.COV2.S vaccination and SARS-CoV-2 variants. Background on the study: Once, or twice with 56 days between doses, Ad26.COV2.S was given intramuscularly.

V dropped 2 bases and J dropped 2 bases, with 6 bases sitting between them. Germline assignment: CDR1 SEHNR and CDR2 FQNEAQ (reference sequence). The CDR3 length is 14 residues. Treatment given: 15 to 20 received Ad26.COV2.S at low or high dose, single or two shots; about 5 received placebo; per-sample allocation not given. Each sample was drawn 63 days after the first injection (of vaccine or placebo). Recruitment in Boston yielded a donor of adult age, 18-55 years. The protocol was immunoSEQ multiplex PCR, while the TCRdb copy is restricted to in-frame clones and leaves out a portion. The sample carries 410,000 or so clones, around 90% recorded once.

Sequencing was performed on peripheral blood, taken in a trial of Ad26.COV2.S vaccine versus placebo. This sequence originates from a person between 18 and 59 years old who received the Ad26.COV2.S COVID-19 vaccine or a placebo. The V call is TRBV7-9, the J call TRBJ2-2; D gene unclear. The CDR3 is CASSLIPNTGELFF. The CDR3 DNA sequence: TGTGCCAGCAGCTTAATACCAAACACCGGGGAGCTGTTTTTT. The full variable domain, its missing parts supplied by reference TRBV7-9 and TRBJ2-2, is DTGVSQNPRHKITKRGQNVTFRCDPISEHNRLYWYRQTLGQGPEFLTYFQNEAQLEKSRLLSDRFSAERPKGSFSTLEIQRTEQGDSAMYLCASSLIPNTGELFFGEGSRLTVL.